A single sample is the source of the 5 T cell receptor beta chains below, sequenced in a study of cytomegalovirus exposure and HLA in healthy donors. The study ran its PCR with 60 Vbeta and 13 Jbeta primers. Some clones are missing from TCRdb's copy, which holds only in-frame ones; the method was immunoSEQ multiplex PCR. Among around 150,000 clones listed, roughly 80% were seen once. The sample taken for sequencing was PBMCs. These receptors were taken from a boy younger than 10 in good health and CMV-seronegative.

V and J are TRBV9 and TRBJ2-3, with D perhaps matching TRBD1 (6 bases). Germline CDR1 is SGDLS and CDR2 is YYNGEE. The CDR3 covers 15 residues. Deletions cut 4 bases from V and 0 bases from J, with 12 bases between. DNA of the CDR3: TGTGCCAGCAGCTCGACAGGACGTAGCACAGATACGCAGTATTTT. Amino acids: CASSSTGRSTDTQYF.

This chain joins TRBV18 and TRBJ2-6; no clear D gene. Per germline, CDR1 KGHSH and CDR2 LQKENI. V was shortened by 4 bases and J by 0 bases, with 7 bases between the two germline ends. The CDR3 length is 15 residues. This CDR3 is CASSQILSGANVLTF. CDR3 bases: TGTGCCAGCTCACAAATCCTCTCTGGGGCCAACGTCCTGACTTTC.

The chain employs TRBV7-8 and TRBJ2-5; perhaps TRBD2 as D (6 bases). The J call may be incorrect, as the DNA end agrees better with TRBJ2-7. CDR3 length: 14 residues. Germline V gives CDR1 SGHVS, CDR2 FQNEAQ. The CDR3 region has the DNA TGTGCCAGCGGACTAAGGACTCAAAGATCCGAGCAGTACTTC. Translated, it gives CASGLRTQRSEQYF.

Comments on this clone: Germline and junction disagree at one end, which may indicate a read error. This chain links TRBV7-8 with TRBJ1-3; D remains ambiguous. This CDR3 has 15 amino acids. The germline V gene encodes CDR1 SGHVS and CDR2 FQNEAQ. This chain's CDR3 is CAGSLSPSSGNTIYF. The CDR3 region has the DNA TGTGCCGGCAGCTTATCGCCCAGCTCTGGAAACACCATATATTTT.

CDR3 DNA: TGTGCCAGCAGTCCCTCGACAGTCTCTGGAAACACCATATATTTT. Translated: CASSPSTVSGNTIYF. The chain joins TRBV27 to TRBJ1-3; possibly TRBD1 for D (5 bases). The V and J ends lost 5 bases and 0 bases respectively, with 11 bases between them. This CDR3 has 15 residues. Germline V CDR1 and CDR2: MNHEY, SMNVEV (reference sequence).